This is a list of T cell receptor beta chains from one sample in a study of blood T cell repertoires in COVID-19. Generated by immunoSEQ multiplex PCR, the TCRdb table keeps only in-frame clones and is missing some. The table records over 200,000 clones, approximately 90% of them present only once. The sequenced material came from peripheral blood. The receptors shown here come from a man aged 30 to 39 with COVID-19, enrolled during active disease. Each CDR3 is given with its conserved first and last residue. D genes are given only for firm matches. A clone size is listed for some rows: how often the clone was seen (once, few, many), or a class if it is expanded.

J gene: TRBJ1-5; clone size: NA; D gene: NA; V gene: TRBV7-8; CDR3 DNA: TGTGCCAGCAGCTTAGACCGGTCCGATCAGCCCCAGCATTTT; CDR3 protein: CASSLDRSDQPQHF
J gene: TRBJ1-2; clone size: NA; D gene: NA; V gene: TRBV9; CDR3 DNA: TGTGCCAGCAGCGTAGGCTCACAGGTTGATGGCTACACCTTC; CDR3 protein: CASSVGSQVDGYTF
J gene: TRBJ1-2; clone size: NA; D gene: NA; V gene: TRBV6-1; CDR3 DNA: TGTGCCAGCAGTGAGGGCCAGGCGCTGTTTAGTTTTGGCTACACCTTC; CDR3 protein: CASSEGQALFSFGYTF
J gene: TRBJ1-1; clone size: once; D gene: TRBD1; V gene: TRBV18; CDR3 DNA: TGTGCCAGCTCACCAAACCCAGGGGGCACTGAAGCTTTCTTT; CDR3 protein: CASSPNPGGTEAFF
J gene: TRBJ1-2; clone size: NA; D gene: TRBD1; V gene: TRBV5-6; CDR3 DNA: TGTGCCAGCAGCTTAGGGTGGACAGGGGAATATACGAATGGCTACACCTTC; CDR3 protein: CASSLGWTGEYTNGYTF
J gene: TRBJ2-7; clone size: NA; D gene: TRBD1; V gene: TRBV19; CDR3 DNA: TGTGCCAGTAGTACGACAGGGCGGAACGAGCAGTACTTC; CDR3 protein: CASSTTGRNEQYF
J gene: TRBJ1-2; clone size: NA; D gene: TRBD1; V gene: TRBV6-5; CDR3 DNA: TGTGCCAGCAGTTACACAGGGGCCAACTATGGCTACACCTTC; CDR3 protein: CASSYTGANYGYTF
J gene: TRBJ1-2; clone size: NA; D gene: TRBD1; V gene: TRBV5-4; CDR3 DNA: TGTGCCAGCAGCTTCTCCGCGACAGGGGGCAAGGGGGGCTACACCTTC; CDR3 protein: CASSFSATGGKGGYTF
J gene: TRBJ2-1; clone size: NA; D gene: NA; V gene: TRBV30; CDR3 DNA: TGTGCCTGGAGTGCGGCACAGGGTTACAATGAGCAGTTCTTC; CDR3 protein: CAWSAAQGYNEQFF
J gene: TRBJ1-2; clone size: NA; D gene: NA; V gene: TRBV4-1; CDR3 DNA: TGCGCCAGCAGCCAAGATCTAGCCCGGGGGAGCTACACCTTC; CDR3 protein: CASSQDLARGSYTF